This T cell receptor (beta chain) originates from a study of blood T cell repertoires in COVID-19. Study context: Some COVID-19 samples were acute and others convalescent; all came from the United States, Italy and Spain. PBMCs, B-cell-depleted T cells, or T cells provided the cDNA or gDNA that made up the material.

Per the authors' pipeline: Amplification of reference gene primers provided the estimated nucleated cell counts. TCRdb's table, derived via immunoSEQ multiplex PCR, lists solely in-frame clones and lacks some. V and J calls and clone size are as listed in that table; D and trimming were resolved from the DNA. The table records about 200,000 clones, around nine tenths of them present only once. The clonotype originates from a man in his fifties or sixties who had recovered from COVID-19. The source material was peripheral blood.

CDR3 loop: CSALDSTQYF. DNA of the CDR3: TGCAGTGCTCTAGATTCTACGCAGTATTTT. V and J are TRBV20-1 and TRBJ2-3; D uncertain. Per germline, CDR1 DFQATT and CDR2 SNEGSKA (reference sequence). CDR3 length: 10 residues. V was trimmed by 5 bases and J by 8 bases, leaving 8 bases between them.